This T cell receptor (beta chain) derives from a study of beta chain features in type 1 diabetes. Study observations and caveats: TCRB CDR3s were moderately but significantly shorter in Type 1 diabetes patients in all four CD4+ subsets.

Reverse transcription of all isolated RNA meant that expressed TCRB transcripts were sequenced. It was found that naive, central memory and regulatory T cell samples averaged approximately 3.5 million reads. Data came from immunoSEQ multiplex PCR; TCRdb stores just in-frame clones and leaves some out. The table lists almost 350,000 clones, less than 9.5% of them singletons. Germline-derived CDR1 and CDR2 are MNHEY and SMNVEV (reference sequence). V was clipped by 5 bases and J by 1 base; unmatched bases: 8. CDR3 size: 15 residues. As to this clone: Antigen specificity is unknown.

This chain joins TRBV27 and TRBJ2-7; TRBD1 agrees at 7 bases. The sample was central memory CD4+ T cells from blood. This clonotype was sampled from a woman aged 18-29 years in good health. The CDR3 sequence is CASSLTGKYSYEQYF. CDR3 sequence (DNA): TGTGCCAGCAGTCTGACAGGGAAGTATTCCTACGAGCAGTACTTC.